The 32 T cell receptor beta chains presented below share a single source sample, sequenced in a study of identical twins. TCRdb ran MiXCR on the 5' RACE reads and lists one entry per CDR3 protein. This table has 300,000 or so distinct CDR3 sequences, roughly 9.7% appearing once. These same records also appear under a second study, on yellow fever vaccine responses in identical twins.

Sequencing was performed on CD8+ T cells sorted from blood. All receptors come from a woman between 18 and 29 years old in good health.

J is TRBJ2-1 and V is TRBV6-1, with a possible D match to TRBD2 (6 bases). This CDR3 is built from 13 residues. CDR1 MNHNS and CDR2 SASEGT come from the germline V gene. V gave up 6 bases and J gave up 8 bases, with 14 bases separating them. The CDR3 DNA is TGTGCCAGCAGGGCCTTAGGAGGGGATGAGCAGTTCTTC. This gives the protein CASRALGGDEQFF.

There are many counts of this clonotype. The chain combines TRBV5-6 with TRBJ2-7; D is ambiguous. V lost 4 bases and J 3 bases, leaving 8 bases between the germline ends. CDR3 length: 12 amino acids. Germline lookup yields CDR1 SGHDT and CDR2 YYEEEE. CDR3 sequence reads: CASSTYDYEQYF. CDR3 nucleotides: TGTGCCAGCAGCACCTACGACTACGAGCAGTACTTC.

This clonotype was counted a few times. This chain's CDR3 is CASSPPGLAGRNEQFF. CDR3 sequence (DNA): TGTGCCAGCAGCCCCCCAGGACTAGCGGGACGTAATGAGCAGTTCTTC. This sequence joins TRBV7-9 and TRBJ2-1, with TRBD2 matching 12 bases. The trim removed 5 bases at V and 7 bases at J, leaving 9 bases unmatched. The CDR3 runs to 16 residues. The germline CDR1 and CDR2 sequences are SEHNR and FQNEAQ (reference sequence).

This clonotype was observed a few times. This CDR3 reads CSVERQVGGYTF. CDR3 nucleotides: TGCAGCGTTGAACGGCAGGTCGGTGGCTACACCTTC. The chain joins TRBV29-1 to TRBJ1-2, with unresolved D. CDR1 SQVTM and CDR2 ANQGSEA come from the germline V gene. The V end was cut by 2 bases, the J end by 7 bases, with 11 bases between. The CDR3 spans 12 residues.

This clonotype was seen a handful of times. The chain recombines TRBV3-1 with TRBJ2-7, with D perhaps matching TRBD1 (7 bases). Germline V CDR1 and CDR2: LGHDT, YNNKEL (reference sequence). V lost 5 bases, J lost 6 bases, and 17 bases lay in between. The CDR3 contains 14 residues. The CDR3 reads CASSRGDSNAEQYF. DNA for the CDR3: TGTGCCAGCAGCAGGGGGGACAGCAACGCCGAGCAGTACTTC.

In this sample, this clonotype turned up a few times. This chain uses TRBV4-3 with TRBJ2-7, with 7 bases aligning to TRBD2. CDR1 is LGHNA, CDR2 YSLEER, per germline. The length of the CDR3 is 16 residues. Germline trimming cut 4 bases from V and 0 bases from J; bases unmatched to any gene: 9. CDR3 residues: CASSPTWGDYSYEQYF. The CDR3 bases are TGCGCCAGCAGCCCAACCTGGGGGGACTACTCCTACGAGCAGTACTTC.

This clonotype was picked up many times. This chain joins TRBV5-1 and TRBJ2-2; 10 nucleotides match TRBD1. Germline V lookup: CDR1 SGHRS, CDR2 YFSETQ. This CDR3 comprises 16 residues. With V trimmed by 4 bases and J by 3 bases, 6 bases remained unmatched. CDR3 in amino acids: CASSPGQGTDTGELFF. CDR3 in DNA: TGCGCCAGCAGCCCGGGACAGGGGACGGACACCGGGGAGCTGTTTTTT.

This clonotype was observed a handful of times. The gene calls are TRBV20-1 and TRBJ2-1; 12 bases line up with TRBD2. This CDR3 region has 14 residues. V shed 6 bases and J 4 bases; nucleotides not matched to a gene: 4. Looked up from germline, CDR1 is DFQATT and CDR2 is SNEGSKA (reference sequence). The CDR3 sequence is CSAPGTSGYNEQFF. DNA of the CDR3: TGCAGTGCCCCAGGGACTAGCGGGTACAATGAGCAGTTCTTC.

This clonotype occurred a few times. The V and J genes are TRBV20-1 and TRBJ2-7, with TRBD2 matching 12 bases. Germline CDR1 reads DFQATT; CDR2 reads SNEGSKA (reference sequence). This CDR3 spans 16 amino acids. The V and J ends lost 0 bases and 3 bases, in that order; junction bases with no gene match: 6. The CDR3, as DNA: TGCAGTGCTAGAGATCCCCTAGCGGGAGGGGTCTACGAGCAGTACTTC. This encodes CSARDPLAGGVYEQYF.

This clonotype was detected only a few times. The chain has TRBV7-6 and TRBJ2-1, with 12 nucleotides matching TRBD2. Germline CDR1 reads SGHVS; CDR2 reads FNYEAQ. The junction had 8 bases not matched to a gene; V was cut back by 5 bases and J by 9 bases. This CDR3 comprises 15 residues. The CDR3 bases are TGTGCCAGCAGCCCCGGACTAGCGGGATCGGGTGAGCAGTTCTTC. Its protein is CASSPGLAGSGEQFF.

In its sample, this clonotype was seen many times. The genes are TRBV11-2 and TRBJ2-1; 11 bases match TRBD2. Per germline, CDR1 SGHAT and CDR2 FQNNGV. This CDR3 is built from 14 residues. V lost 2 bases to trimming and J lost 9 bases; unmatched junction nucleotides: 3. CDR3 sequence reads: CASSLRLAGGEQFF. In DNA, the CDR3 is TGTGCCAGCAGCTTAAGGCTAGCGGGGGGTGAGCAGTTCTTC.

Here the CDR3 reads CATSDFGREELFF. The DNA of the CDR3 is TGTGCCACCAGTGATTTCGGTAGGGAGGAGCTGTTTTTT. The V gene is TRBV24-1, the J gene TRBJ2-2, with D uncertain. The V and J ends lost 1 base and 10 bases respectively, with 9 bases between them. This CDR3 region has 13 residues. Germline lookup yields CDR1 KGHDR and CDR2 SFDVKD.

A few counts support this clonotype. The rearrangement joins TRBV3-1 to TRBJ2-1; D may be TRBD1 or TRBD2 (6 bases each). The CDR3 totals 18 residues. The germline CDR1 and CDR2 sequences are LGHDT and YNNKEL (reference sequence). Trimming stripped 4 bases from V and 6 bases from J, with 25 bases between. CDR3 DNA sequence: TGTGCCAGCAGCCGAATGAGAAACGGGGGCTCACACAGCAATGAGCAGTTCTTC. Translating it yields CASSRMRNGGSHSNEQFF.

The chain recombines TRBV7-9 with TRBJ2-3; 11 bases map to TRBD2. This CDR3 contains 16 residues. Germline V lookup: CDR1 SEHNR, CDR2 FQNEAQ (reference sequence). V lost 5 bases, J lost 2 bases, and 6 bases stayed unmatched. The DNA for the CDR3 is TGTGCCAGCAGCGTTATAGCGGGGGGGAACACAGATACGCAGTATTTT. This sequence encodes CASSVIAGGNTDTQYF.

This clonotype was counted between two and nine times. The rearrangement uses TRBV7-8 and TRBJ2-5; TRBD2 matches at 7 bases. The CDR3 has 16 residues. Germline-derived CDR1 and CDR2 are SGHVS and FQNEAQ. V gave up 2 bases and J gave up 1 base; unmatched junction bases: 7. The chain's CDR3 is CASSLQRGGLQETQYF. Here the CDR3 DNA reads TGTGCCAGCAGCTTACAGCGGGGTGGGCTCCAAGAGACCCAGTACTTC. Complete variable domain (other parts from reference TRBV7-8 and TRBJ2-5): GAGVSQSPRYKVAKRGQDVALRCDPISGHVSLFWYQQALGQGPEFLTYFQNEAQLDKSGLPSDRFFAERPEGSVSTLKIQRTQQEDSAVYLCASSLQRGGLQETQYFGPGTRLLVL.

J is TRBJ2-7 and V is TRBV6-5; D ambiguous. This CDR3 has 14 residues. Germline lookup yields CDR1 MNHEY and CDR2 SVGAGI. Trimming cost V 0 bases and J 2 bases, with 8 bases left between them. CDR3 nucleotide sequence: TGTGCCAGCAGTTACTCGTACAGAACCTACGAGCAGTACTTC. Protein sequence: CASSYSYRTYEQYF.

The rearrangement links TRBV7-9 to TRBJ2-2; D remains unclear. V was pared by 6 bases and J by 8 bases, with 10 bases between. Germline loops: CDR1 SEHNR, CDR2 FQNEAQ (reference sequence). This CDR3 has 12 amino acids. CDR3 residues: CASRSETGELFF. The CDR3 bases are TGTGCCAGCAGGAGTGAAACAGGGGAGCTGTTTTTT.

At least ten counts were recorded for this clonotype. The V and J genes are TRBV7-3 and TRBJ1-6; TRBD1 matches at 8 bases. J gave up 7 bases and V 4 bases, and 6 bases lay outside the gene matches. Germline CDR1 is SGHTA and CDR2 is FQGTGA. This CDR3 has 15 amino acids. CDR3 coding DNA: TGTGCCAGCAGCTCCTCAGGGGGCAAAAATTCACCCCTCCACTTT. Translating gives CASSSSGGKNSPLHF.

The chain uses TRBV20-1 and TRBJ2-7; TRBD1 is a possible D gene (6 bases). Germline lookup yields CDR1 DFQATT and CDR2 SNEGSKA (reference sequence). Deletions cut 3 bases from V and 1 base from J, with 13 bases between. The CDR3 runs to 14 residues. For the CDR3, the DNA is TGCAGTGCTAGGGTCCTGGGGGCGTCCTACGAGCAGTACTTC. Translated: CSARVLGASYEQYF.

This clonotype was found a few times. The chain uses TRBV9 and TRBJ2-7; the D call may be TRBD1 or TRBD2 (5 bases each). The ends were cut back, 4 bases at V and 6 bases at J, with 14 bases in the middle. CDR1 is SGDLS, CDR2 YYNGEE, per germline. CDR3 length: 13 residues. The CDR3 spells CASSPREGSEQYF. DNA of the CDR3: TGTGCCAGCAGCCCACGAGAGGGGAGCGAGCAGTACTTC.

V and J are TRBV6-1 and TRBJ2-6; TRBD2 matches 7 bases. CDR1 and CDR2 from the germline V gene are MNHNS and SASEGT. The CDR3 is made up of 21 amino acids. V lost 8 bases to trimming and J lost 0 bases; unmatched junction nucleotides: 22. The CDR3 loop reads CASGRLAGESWSSSGANVLTF. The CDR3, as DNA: TGTGCCAGCGGAAGACTAGCCGGAGAGTCTTGGAGTAGCTCTGGGGCCAACGTCCTGACTTTC.

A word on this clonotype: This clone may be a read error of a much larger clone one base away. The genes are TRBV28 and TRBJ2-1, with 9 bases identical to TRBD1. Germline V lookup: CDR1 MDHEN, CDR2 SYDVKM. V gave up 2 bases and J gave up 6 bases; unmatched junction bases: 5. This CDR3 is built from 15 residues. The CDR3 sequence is CASSLRQGVGNEQFF. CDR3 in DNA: TGTGCCAGCAGTTTACGACAGGGGGTGGGCAATGAGCAGTTCTTC.

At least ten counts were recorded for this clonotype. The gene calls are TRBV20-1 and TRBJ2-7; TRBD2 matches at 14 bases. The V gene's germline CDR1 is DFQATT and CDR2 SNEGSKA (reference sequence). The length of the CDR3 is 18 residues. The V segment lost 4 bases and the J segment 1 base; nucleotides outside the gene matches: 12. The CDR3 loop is CSATHPGTSGSGSYEQYF. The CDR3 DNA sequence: TGCAGTGCTACTCACCCCGGGACTAGCGGGAGTGGGTCCTACGAGCAGTACTTC.

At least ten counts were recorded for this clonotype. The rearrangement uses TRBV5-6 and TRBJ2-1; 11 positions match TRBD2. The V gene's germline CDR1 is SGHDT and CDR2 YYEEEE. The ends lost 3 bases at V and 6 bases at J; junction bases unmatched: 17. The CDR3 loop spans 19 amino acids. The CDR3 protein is CASSSDLAGGPPIPNEQFF. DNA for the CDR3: TGTGCCAGCAGCTCGGATTTAGCGGGAGGGCCACCCATCCCCAATGAGCAGTTCTTC.

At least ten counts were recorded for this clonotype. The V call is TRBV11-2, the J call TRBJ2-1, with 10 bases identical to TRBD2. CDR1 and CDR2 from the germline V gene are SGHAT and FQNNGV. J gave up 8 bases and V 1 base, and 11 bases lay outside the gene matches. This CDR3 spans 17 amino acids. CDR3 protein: CASSLVHPSGGAYEQFF. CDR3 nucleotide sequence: TGTGCCAGCAGCTTAGTTCACCCCAGCGGGGGGGCCTATGAGCAGTTCTTC.

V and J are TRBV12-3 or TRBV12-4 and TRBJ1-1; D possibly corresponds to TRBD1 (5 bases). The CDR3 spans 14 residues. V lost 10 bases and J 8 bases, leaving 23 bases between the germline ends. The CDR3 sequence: CATLPPGSFSEAFF. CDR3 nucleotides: TGTGCCACCCTACCCCCAGGGTCTTTTTCAGAAGCTTTCTTT.

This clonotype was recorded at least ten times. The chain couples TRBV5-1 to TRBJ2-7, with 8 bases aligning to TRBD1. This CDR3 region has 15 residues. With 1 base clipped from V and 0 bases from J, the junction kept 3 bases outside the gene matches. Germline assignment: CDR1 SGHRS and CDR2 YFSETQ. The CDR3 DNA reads TGCGCCAGCAGCTTGTACGGGACAGGCTCCTACGAGCAGTACTTC. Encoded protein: CASSLYGTGSYEQYF.

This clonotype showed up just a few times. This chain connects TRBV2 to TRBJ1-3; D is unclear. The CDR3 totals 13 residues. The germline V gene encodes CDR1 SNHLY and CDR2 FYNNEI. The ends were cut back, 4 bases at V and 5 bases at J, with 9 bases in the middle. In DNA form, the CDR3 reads TGTGCCAGCAGTGGAGGCGGTAGAAACACCATATATTTT. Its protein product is CASSGGGRNTIYF.

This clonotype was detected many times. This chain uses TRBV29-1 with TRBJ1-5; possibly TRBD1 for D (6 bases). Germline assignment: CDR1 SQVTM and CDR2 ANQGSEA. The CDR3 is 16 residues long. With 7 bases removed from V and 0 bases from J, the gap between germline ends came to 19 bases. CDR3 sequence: CSGRQVWGYSNQPQHF. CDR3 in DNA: TGCAGCGGCCGACAGGTGTGGGGCTATAGCAATCAGCCCCAGCATTTT. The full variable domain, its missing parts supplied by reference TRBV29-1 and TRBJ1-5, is SAVISQKPSRDICQRGTSLTIQCQVDSQVTMMFWYRQQPGQSLTLIATANQGSEATYESGFVIDKFPISRPNLTFSTLTVSNMSPEDSSIYLCSGRQVWGYSNQPQHFGDGTRLSIL.

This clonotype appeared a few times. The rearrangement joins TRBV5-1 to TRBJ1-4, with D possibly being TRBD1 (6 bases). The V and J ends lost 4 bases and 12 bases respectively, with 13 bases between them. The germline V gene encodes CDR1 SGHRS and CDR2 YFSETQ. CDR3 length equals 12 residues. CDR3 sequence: CASSVDSGQLFF. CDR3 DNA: TGCGCCAGCAGCGTGGACAGTGGCCAACTGTTTTTT.

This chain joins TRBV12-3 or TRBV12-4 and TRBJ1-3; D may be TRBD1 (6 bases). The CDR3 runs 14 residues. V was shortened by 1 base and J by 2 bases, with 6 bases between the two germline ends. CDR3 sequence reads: CASSLGDTGNTIYF. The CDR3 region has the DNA TGTGCCAGCAGTTTAGGGGACACTGGAAACACCATATATTTT.

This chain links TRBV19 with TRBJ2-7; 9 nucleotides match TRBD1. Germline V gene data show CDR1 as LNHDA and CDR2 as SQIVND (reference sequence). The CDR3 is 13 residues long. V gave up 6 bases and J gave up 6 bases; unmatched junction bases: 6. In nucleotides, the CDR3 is TGTGCCAGTAGACCGGGACAGGGTCTCGAGCAGTACTTC. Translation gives CASRPGQGLEQYF.